Listed below are T cell receptor beta chains from one sample, sequenced in a study of OX40 agonist ivuxolimab in advanced cancers. Assay: immunoSEQ multiplex PCR; the TCRdb copy retains only in-frame clones and omits some. The table records some 80,000 clones, 65% to 90% of them present only once. The specimen comprised CD4+ or CD8+ T cells sorted from blood, sampled in a trial of the OX40 agonist ivuxolimab. These receptor sequences come from an adult with an advanced solid tumor such as melanoma, head and neck, liver or kidney cancer. CDR3s include the opening cysteine and the closing phenylalanine or tryptophan. D genes are given only for firm matches. A clone size is listed for some rows: how often the clone was seen (once, few, many), or a class if it is expanded.

v_gene: TRBV6-5
d_gene: -
abundance: -
j_gene: TRBJ1-1
CDR3aa: CASTSRGLRAFF
CDR3nt: TGTGCCAGCACTTCTCGCGGGCTGAGAGCTTTCTTT

v_gene: TRBV7-8
d_gene: -
abundance: -
j_gene: TRBJ2-7
CDR3aa: CASSLLSGAYEQYF
CDR3nt: TGTGCCAGCAGCCTCCTGTCAGGGGCCTACGAGCAGTACTTC

v_gene: TRBV5-1
d_gene: -
abundance: -
j_gene: TRBJ2-1
CDR3aa: CASNQLANEQFF
CDR3nt: TGCGCCAGCAACCAACTTGCGAATGAGCAGTTCTTC

v_gene: TRBV6-1
d_gene: -
abundance: -
j_gene: TRBJ1-5
CDR3aa: CASSEFGADLGNQPQHF
CDR3nt: TGTGCCAGCAGTGAATTTGGGGCAGACCTGGGCAATCAGCCCCAGCATTTT

v_gene: TRBV30
d_gene: -
abundance: few
j_gene: TRBJ1-4
CDR3aa: CAWSLGRDSGKLFF
CDR3nt: TGTGCCTGGAGTCTAGGCAGGGATTCTGGAAAACTGTTTTTT

v_gene: TRBV28
d_gene: TRBD1
abundance: -
j_gene: TRBJ2-3
CDR3aa: CASSLLGRGQGDTQYF
CDR3nt: TGTGCCAGCAGTTTATTGGGCAGGGGGCAGGGGGATACGCAGTATTTT

v_gene: TRBV10-2
d_gene: TRBD1
abundance: -
j_gene: TRBJ2-5
CDR3aa: CASRETGERGQYF
CDR3nt: TGCGCCAGCAGGGAGACAGGGGAGAGAGGCCAGTACTTC

v_gene: TRBV19
d_gene: -
abundance: once
j_gene: TRBJ1-2
CDR3aa: CASSMTHRAGYTF
CDR3nt: TGTGCCAGTAGTATGACCCACAGGGCTGGCTACACCTTC

v_gene: TRBV6-1
d_gene: -
abundance: -
j_gene: TRBJ1-6
CDR3aa: CASSETYRESPLHF
CDR3nt: TGTGCCAGCAGTGAGACTTACAGGGAATCACCCCTCCACTTT

v_gene: TRBV5-1
d_gene: -
abundance: -
j_gene: TRBJ1-6
CDR3aa: CASSLAGGASSPLHF
CDR3nt: TGCGCCAGCAGCTTGGCGGGGGGCGCGAGTTCACCCCTCCACTTT

v_gene: TRBV7-2
d_gene: -
abundance: -
j_gene: TRBJ2-7
CDR3aa: CASSLGSQSEQYF
CDR3nt: TGTGCCAGCAGCTTAGGGTCCCAGTCCGAGCAGTACTTC

v_gene: TRBV6-5
d_gene: -
abundance: -
j_gene: TRBJ1-6
CDR3aa: CASSLHGSSYNSPLHF
CDR3nt: TGTGCCAGCAGTTTACACGGGAGCTCCTATAATTCACCCCTCCACTTT

v_gene: TRBV28
d_gene: -
abundance: -
j_gene: TRBJ1-2
CDR3aa: CASSLELQGYGYTF
CDR3nt: TGTGCCAGCAGTTTAGAGCTCCAGGGCTATGGCTACACCTTC

v_gene: TRBV6-5
d_gene: TRBD1
abundance: -
j_gene: TRBJ1-6
CDR3aa: CASSYSIQGANSPLHF
CDR3nt: TGTGCCAGCAGTTACTCCATTCAGGGGGCTAACTCACCCCTCCACTTT

v_gene: TRBV5-6
d_gene: TRBD1
abundance: -
j_gene: TRBJ1-2
CDR3aa: CASSGTAWDGYTF
CDR3nt: TGTGCCAGCAGCGGGACAGCTTGGGATGGCTACACCTTC

v_gene: TRBV9
d_gene: -
abundance: many
j_gene: TRBJ2-2
CDR3aa: CASSLPSGRGSTGELFF
CDR3nt: TGTGCCAGCAGCCTACCTAGCGGCAGGGGTTCCACCGGGGAGCTGTTTTTT

v_gene: TRBV7-3
d_gene: -
abundance: -
j_gene: TRBJ2-1
CDR3aa: CASSLTGSYNEQFF
CDR3nt: TGTGCCAGCAGCTTAACTGGCTCCTACAATGAGCAGTTCTTC

v_gene: TRBV19
d_gene: TRBD1
abundance: once
j_gene: TRBJ2-2
CDR3aa: CASSGQGKTGELFF
CDR3nt: TGTGCCAGTAGCGGACAGGGAAAAACCGGGGAGCTGTTTTTT